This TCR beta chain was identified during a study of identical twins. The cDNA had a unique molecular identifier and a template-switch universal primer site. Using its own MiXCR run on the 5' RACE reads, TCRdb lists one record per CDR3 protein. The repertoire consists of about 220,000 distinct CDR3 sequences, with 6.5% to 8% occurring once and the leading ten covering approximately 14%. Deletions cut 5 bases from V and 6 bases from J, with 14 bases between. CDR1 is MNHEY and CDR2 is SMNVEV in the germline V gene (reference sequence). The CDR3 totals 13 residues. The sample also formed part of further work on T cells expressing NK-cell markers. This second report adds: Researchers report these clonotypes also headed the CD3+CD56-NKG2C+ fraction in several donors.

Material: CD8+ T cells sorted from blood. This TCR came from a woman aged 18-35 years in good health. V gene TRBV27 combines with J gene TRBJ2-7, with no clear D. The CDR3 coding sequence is TGTGCCAGCAGTCAGAGCTCACGACGCGAGCAGTACTTC. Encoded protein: CASSQSSRREQYF.